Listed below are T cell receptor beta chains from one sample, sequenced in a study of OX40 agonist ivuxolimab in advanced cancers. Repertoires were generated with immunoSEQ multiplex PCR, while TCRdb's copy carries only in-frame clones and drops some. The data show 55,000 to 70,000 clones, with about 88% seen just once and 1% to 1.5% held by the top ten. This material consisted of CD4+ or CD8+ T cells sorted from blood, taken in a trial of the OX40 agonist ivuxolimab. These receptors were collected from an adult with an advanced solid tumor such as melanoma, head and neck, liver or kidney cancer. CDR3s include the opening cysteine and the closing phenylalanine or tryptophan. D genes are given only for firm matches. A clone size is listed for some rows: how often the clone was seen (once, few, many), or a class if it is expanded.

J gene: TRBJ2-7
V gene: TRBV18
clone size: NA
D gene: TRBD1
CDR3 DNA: TGTGCCAGCTCACCAATGGGCCTTTCGGGACAGGGGAACGAGCAGTACTTC
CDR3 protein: CASSPMGLSGQGNEQYF

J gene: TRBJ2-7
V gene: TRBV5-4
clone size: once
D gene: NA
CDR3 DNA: TGTGCCAGCAGCTTGAAGAACAGGGTCACCTACGAGCAGTACTTC
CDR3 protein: CASSLKNRVTYEQYF

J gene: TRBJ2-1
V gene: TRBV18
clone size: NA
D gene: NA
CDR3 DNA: TGTGCATCGTGGTCTACCAATTACAATGAGCAGTTCTTC
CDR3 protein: CASWSTNYNEQFF

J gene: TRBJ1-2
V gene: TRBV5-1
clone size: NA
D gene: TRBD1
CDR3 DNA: TGCGCCAGCAGCTTGAACGGACAGGACCTTGATGGCTACACCTTC
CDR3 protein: CASSLNGQDLDGYTF

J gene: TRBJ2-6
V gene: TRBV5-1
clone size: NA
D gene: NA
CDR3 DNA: TGCGCCAGCAGTATGCTAATCTCTGAGGCCAACGTCCTGACTTTC
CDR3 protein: CASSMLISEANVLTF

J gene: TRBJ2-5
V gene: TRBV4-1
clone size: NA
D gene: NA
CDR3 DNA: TGCGCCAGCAGCCAAGATAGTGGGGGACTCCGGGAGACCCAGTACTTC
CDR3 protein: CASSQDSGGLRETQYF

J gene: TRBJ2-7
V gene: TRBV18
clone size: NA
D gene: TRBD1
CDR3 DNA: TGTGCCAGCTCACCACGGACAGGTTCCTACGAGCAGTACTTC
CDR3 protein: CASSPRTGSYEQYF

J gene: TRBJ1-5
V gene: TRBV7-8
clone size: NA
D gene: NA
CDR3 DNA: TGTGCCAGCACTCAAAGGTATAGCAATCAGCCCCAGCATTTT
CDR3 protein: CASTQRYSNQPQHF

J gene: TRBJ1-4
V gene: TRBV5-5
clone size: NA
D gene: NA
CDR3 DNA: TGTGCCAGCAGCTTGAGCCCCCATGCAACTAATGAAAAACTGTTTTTT
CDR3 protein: CASSLSPHATNEKLFF

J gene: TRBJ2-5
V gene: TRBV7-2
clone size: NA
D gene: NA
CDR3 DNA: TGTGCCAGCAGCTTGAATTTGGCGGTCCAAGAGACCCAGTACTTC
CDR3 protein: CASSLNLAVQETQYF

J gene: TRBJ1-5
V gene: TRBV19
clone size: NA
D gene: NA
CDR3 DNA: TGTGCCAGTAGTATATTGGGGGGGTCGACAAGCCAGCCCCAGCATTTT
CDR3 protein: CASSILGGSTSQPQHF

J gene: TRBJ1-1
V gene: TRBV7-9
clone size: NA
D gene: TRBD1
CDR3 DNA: TGTGCCAGCAGCTTCCTCAGGGGGCGAATGAACACTGAAGCTTTCTTT
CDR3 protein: CASSFLRGRMNTEAFF

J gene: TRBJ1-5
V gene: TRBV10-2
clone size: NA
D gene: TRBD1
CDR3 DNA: TGCGCCAGCAGCCTGACAGGGAGATATAGCAATCAGCCCCAGCATTTT
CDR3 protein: CASSLTGRYSNQPQHF

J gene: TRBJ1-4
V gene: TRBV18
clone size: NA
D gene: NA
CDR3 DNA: TGTGCCAGCTCACCAGTGGGGGGATCGGGCGAAAAACTGTTTTTT
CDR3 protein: CASSPVGGSGEKLFF

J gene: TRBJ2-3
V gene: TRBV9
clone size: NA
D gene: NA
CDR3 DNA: TGTGCCAGCAGCGTAGCCGGGTACACAGATACGCAGTATTTT
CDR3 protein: CASSVAGYTDTQYF

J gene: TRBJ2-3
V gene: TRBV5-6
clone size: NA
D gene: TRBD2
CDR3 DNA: TGTGCCAGCAGCTTGGGTCTAGCGGGGGCCACAGATACGCAGTATTTT
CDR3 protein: CASSLGLAGATDTQYF

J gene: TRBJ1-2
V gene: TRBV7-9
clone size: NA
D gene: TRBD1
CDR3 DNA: TGTGCCAGCAGCGAAAGGACAGGTCCCAACTATGGCTACACCTTC
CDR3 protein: CASSERTGPNYGYTF

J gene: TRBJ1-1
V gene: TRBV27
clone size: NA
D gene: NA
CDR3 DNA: TGTGCCAGCAGTCCTTGGGGGCAGGTGAACACTGAAGCTTTCTTT
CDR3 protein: CASSPWGQVNTEAFF

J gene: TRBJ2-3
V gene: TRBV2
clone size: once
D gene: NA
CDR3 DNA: TGTGCCAGCAGTGATTATACGCAGTATTTT
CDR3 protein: CASSDYTQYF

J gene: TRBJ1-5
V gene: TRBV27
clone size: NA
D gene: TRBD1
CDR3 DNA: TGTGCCAGCAGTTTTCAGGGGGCGGCTCAGCCCCAGCATTTT
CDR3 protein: CASSFQGAAQPQHF

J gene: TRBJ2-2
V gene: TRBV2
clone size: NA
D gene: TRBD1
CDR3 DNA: TGTGCCAGCTGGGGCGGGACAGGGAACCCCGGGGAGCTGTTTTTT
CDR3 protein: CASWGGTGNPGELFF

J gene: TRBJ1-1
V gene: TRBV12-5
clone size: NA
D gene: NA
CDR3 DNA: TGTGCTAGTGGTTTGGTCCTGAACACTGAAGCTTTCTTT
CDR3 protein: CASGLVLNTEAFF

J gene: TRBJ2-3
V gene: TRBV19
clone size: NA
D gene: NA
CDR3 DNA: TGTGCCAGTAGTATAGGCGGGACTCCCAGCACAGATACGCAGTATTTT
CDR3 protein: CASSIGGTPSTDTQYF

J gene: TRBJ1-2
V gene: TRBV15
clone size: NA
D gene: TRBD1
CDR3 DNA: TGTGCCACCAGCTCCTCGGACAGGGAAGGTGGCTACACCTTC
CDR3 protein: CATSSSDREGGYTF

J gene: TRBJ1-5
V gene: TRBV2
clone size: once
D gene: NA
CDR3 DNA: TGTGCCAGCAGCCCCCAGGACCGCCTGGGGCAGCCCCAGCATTTT
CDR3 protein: CASSPQDRLGQPQHF

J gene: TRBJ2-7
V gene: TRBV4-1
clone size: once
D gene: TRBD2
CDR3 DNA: TGCGCCAGCAGCCTCCGGACTAGCGGGGGATACGAGCAGTACTTC
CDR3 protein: CASSLRTSGGYEQYF

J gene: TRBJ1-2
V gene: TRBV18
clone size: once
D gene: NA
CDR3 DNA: TGTGCCAGCTCACGAGAGGCCCCAAATGGCTACACCTTC
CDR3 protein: CASSREAPNGYTF

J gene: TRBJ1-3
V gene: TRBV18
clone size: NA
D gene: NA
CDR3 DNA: TGTGCCAGCTCACCTCAGGGAAACACCATATATTTT
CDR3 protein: CASSPQGNTIYF

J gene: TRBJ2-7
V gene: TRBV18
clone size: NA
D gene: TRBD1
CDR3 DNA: TGTGCCAGCTCACCACAGAAGACAGGGGCCTACGAGCAGTACTTC
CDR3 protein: CASSPQKTGAYEQYF

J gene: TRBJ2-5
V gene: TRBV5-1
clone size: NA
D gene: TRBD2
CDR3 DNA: TGCGCCAGCAGCTTGGTTGTGACTAGCGGCCAAGAGACCCAGTACTTC
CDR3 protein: CASSLVVTSGQETQYF

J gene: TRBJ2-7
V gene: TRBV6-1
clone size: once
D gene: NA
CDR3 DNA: TGTGCCAGCCGACACCCGAACTACGAGCAGTACTTC
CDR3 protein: CASRHPNYEQYF

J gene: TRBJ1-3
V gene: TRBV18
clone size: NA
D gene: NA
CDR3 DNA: TGTGCCAGCTCACCACTGGGTTATCAAGTCACCGCCTCTGGAAACACCATATATTTT
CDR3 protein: CASSPLGYQVTASGNTIYF

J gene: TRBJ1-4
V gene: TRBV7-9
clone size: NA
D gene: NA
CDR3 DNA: TGTGCCAGCAGCTTAGGGTCAAGACTGGGGGAAAAACTGTTTTTT
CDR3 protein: CASSLGSRLGEKLFF

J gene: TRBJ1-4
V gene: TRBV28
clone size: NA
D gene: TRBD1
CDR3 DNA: TGTGCCAGCAGTTCCATCCGGGACAGGGCTGAGGCTAATGAAAAACTGTTTTTT
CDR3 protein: CASSSIRDRAEANEKLFF

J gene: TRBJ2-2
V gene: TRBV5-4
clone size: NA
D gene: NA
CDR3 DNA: TGTGCCAGCAGCTTGGTGCGGGGCGGGGCCACCGGGGAGCTGTTTTTT
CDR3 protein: CASSLVRGGATGELFF

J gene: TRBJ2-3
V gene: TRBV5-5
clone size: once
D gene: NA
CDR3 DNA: TGTGCCAGCAGCTTGCAGGGGCGAGGTGGCACAGATACGCAGTATTTT
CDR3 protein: CASSLQGRGGTDTQYF

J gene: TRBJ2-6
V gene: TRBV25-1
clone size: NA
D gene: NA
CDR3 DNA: TGTGCCAGCAGTTCCCCGGGTCTCACTGGGGCCAACGTCCTGACTTTC
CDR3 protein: CASSSPGLTGANVLTF

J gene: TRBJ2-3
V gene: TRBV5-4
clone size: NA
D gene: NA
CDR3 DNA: TGTGCCAGCAGTAGGTACAGGTCTACAGATACGCAGTATTTT
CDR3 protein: CASSRYRSTDTQYF

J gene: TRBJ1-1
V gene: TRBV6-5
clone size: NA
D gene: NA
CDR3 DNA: TGTGCCACCCGGGGGGTGGCTGAAGCTTTCTTT
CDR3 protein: CATRGVAEAFF

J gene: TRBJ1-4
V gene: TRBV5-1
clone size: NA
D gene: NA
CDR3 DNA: TGCGCCAGCAGCTTGGTAGGGGTAGAGAGTGAAAAACTGTTTTTT
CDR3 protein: CASSLVGVESEKLFF

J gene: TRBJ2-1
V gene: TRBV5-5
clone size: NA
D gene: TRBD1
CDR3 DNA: TGTGCCAGCAGCACACGGAGGGACAGGGGGTCTCGATCTATGCAGTTCTTC
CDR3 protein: CASSTRRDRGSRSMQFF

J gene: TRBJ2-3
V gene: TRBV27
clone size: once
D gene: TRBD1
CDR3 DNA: TGTGCCAGCAGCGAAATCTGGACAGGTAGCACAGATACGCAGTATTTT
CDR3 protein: CASSEIWTGSTDTQYF

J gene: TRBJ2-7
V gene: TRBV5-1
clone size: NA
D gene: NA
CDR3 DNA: TGCGCCAGCAGCTCTCAGGGTACAAGGGGTTACGAGCAGTACTTC
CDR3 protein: CASSSQGTRGYEQYF

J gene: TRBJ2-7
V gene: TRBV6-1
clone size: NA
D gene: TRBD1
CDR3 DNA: TGTGCCAGCAGCTTGGGACAGGAGTACGAGCAGTACTTC
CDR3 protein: CASSLGQEYEQYF

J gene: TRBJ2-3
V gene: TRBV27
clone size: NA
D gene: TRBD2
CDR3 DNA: TGTGCCAGCAGTCCCCTCGGAGCGGGGGGGACAGATACGCAGTATTTT
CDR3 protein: CASSPLGAGGTDTQYF

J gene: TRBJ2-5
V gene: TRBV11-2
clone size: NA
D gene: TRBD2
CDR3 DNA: TGTGCCAGCAGCTTAGCTGGACTAGCGGGGGGACTCCAAGAGACCCAGTACTTC
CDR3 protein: CASSLAGLAGGLQETQYF

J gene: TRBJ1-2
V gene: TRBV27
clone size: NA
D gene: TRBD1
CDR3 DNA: TGTGCCAGCAGTTCCACGACAGGGGACTATGGCTACACCTTC
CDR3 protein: CASSSTTGDYGYTF

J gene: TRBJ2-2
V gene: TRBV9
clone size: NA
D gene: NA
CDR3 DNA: TGTGCCAGCAGCGCCAGGGGTTCCGGGGAGCTGTTTTTT
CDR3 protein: CASSARGSGELFF

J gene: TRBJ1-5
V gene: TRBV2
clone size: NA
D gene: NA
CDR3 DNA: TGTGCCAGCAAAAACCGGGACGCTAGCAATCAGCCCCAGCATTTT
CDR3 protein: CASKNRDASNQPQHF

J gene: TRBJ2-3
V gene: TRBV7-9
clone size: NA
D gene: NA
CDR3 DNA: TGTGCCAGCAGCTTAGTTGCGGGGCCCACAGATACGCAGTATTTT
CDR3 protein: CASSLVAGPTDTQYF

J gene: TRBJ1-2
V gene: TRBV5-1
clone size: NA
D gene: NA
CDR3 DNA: TGCGCCAGCAGCTTGGCCCCAGGAGGGATAGAGACGTACGGGCTGAACTATGGCTACACCTTC
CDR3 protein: CASSLAPGGIETYGLNYGYTF

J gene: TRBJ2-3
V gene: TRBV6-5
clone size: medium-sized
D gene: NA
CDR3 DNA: TGTGCCAGCAGATCAGGGGCGGGGGGCACAGATACGCAGTATTTT
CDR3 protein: CASRSGAGGTDTQYF

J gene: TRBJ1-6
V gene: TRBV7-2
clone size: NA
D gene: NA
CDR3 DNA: TGTGCCAGCAGCTTAGCACCGGGTGGCAATTCACCCCTCCACTTT
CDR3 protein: CASSLAPGGNSPLHF

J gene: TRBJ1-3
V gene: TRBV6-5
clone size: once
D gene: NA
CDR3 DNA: TGTGCCAGCAGTTACTCGCGAGGTTCTGGAAACACCATATATTTT
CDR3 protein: CASSYSRGSGNTIYF